The present TCR beta chain was sequenced within a study of T cell responses to AZD1222 COVID-19 vaccine. Broader study findings: Researchers took repertoire samples only after the peak T cell response had come. Nearly half of spike-specific TCRs reportedly target variant regions that are unmutated in the B.1.351 and B.1.1.7 variants.

Libraries were prepared by immunoSEQ multiplex PCR; TCRdb keeps only in-frame clonotypes and omits some of them. The top ten clones hold roughly 14% of a sample with approximately 91,000 clones, roughly 84% of them seen once. The CDR3 has 13 amino acids. Deletions cut 5 bases from V and 0 bases from J, with 7 bases between. Germline V gene sequence: CDR1 SGHNT, CDR2 YENEEA. About this clone itself: The antigen is unknown.

This TCR was recovered from an adult in good health. The rearrangement links TRBV11-3 to TRBJ1-1; D not certain. The sample in question was peripheral blood, obtained on day 0 of AZD1222 vaccination. CDR3 DNA: TGTGCCAGCAGCCTCGGCGTGAACACTGAAGCTTTCTTT. Its translation: CASSLGVNTEAFF.